Listed below are T cell receptor beta chains from one sample, sequenced in a study of cytomegalovirus exposure and HLA in healthy donors. Profiling relied on immunoSEQ multiplex PCR, and the TCRdb table lists in-frame clones only, not all of them. The repertoire holds around 78,000 clones, with 80% as singletons. Sequences were obtained from PBMCs. The receptor source for this set is a male donor in good health and CMV-seronegative. Both conserved end residues are part of each CDR3. D genes are given only for firm matches. The listing skips clone size in some rows; elsewhere it reads once, few, many or a size class.

V	D	J	size	DNA	CDR3
TRBV5-1	TRBD1	TRBJ2-3	once	TGCGCCAGCAGCCAGACAGGGGAGGGCACAGATACGCAGTATTTT	CASSQTGEGTDTQYF
TRBV7-6	NA	TRBJ2-3	NA	TGTGCCAGCAGCTTAAGTTCCCGGGGCACAGATACGCAGTATTTT	CASSLSSRGTDTQYF
TRBV7-9	NA	TRBJ1-4	once	TGTGCCAGCAGTCGAGACAGGTCGTGGACTAATGAAAAACTGTTTTTT	CASSRDRSWTNEKLFF
TRBV10-2	TRBD1	TRBJ2-5	NA	TGCGCCAGCAGTGAGTCGCGGGGACAGGGAAAAGAGACCCAGTACTTC	CASSESRGQGKETQYF
TRBV7-8	NA	TRBJ2-7	NA	TGTGCCAGCAGAAATAAATTAGGGGGAGAGCCGCCCGAGCAGTACTTC	CASRNKLGGEPPEQYF
TRBV7-2	TRBD2	TRBJ2-1	NA	TGTGCCAGCAACAGCGGGGAAAATGAGCAGTTCTTC	CASNSGENEQFF
TRBV7-2	TRBD2	TRBJ2-7	NA	TGTGCCAGCAGCTACCGACTAGCGGGGGGGATTACGTACGAGCAGTACTTC	CASSYRLAGGITYEQYF
TRBV7-2	NA	TRBJ2-1	NA	TGTGCCAGCAGCTTGAATGGCGGGCGAAGCTCCTACAATGAGCAGTTCTTC	CASSLNGGRSSYNEQFF
TRBV11-2	TRBD1	TRBJ2-1	NA	TGTGCCAGCAGCTCCAGACAGGGCAATGAGCAGTTCTTC	CASSSRQGNEQFF
TRBV28	TRBD1	TRBJ1-2	few	TGTGCCAGCAGTGGTCTACAGGGGGCCGGCCCCTATGGCTACACCTTC	CASSGLQGAGPYGYTF
TRBV19	TRBD1	TRBJ1-4	few	TGTGCCAGCAAACCGATCGGACAGGGTGTCGAAAAACTGTTTTTT	CASKPIGQGVEKLFF
TRBV18	NA	TRBJ2-2	NA	TGTGCCAGCTCACTAAACACCGGGGAGCTGTTTTTT	CASSLNTGELFF
TRBV2	TRBD2	TRBJ2-3	NA	TGTGCCAGCAGCCAGACTAGCGGGAGGGCAGATACGCAGTATTTT	CASSQTSGRADTQYF
TRBV2	NA	TRBJ2-5	NA	TGTGCCAGCAGTGAGACTAGTACCTACTTC	CASSETSTYF
TRBV29-1	TRBD1	TRBJ1-1	NA	TGCAGCGGTCAAACAGGGGGGAACACTGAAGCTTTCTTT	CSGQTGGNTEAFF
TRBV7-9	TRBD1	TRBJ1-4	NA	TGTGCCAGCAGGCAGGGGGCAACAACTAATGAAAAACTGTTTTTT	CASRQGATTNEKLFF
TRBV4-2	TRBD2	TRBJ2-7	few	TGTGCCAGCAGCCAACGGACTAGCTCTATTACCGAGCAGTACTTC	CASSQRTSSITEQYF
TRBV19	NA	TRBJ2-3	NA	TGTGCCAGTACCCCAGCGGGCCTCGGGGATACGCAGTATTTT	CASTPAGLGDTQYF
TRBV6-6	NA	TRBJ1-5	NA	TGTGCCAGCAGGATGGATACGGGTAATGAGCCCCAGAATTTT	CASRMDTGNEPQNF
TRBV5-4	TRBD2	TRBJ2-1	NA	TGTGCCAGCAGCGGGCGGGGGGCGTACAATGAGCAGTTCTTC	CASSGRGAYNEQFF
TRBV28	TRBD2	TRBJ2-5	NA	TGTGCCAGCAGTTTAATTAGCGGGAGCCCGTATCAAGAGACCCAGTACTTC	CASSLISGSPYQETQYF
TRBV27	NA	TRBJ2-1	NA	TGTGCCAGCAGTTTGCGGGCAAACTACAATGAGCAGTTCTTC	CASSLRANYNEQFF
TRBV5-1	NA	TRBJ2-1	NA	TGCGCCAGCAGCTTGGCCCTAGGCTCCTACAATGAGCAGTTCTTC	CASSLALGSYNEQFF
TRBV4-1	TRBD2	TRBJ2-7	NA	TGCGCCAGCAGCCAAAGGGCTAGCGGGAGTTACGAGCAGTACTTC	CASSQRASGSYEQYF
TRBV10-3	NA	TRBJ2-1	once	TGTGCCACGATACCGACTACCGTCGGCTCCTACAATGAGCAGTTCTTC	CATIPTTVGSYNEQFF
TRBV19	NA	TRBJ2-3	few	TGTGCCAGTAGTACGTCGGACACCTACACAGATACGCAGTATTTT	CASSTSDTYTDTQYF
TRBV4-3	NA	TRBJ2-1	NA	TGCGCCAGCAGCCAAGTAACCGCGGTAAATGAGCAGTTCTTC	CASSQVTAVNEQFF
TRBV19	TRBD1	TRBJ1-3	NA	TGTGCCAGTACCCTACAGGGGGCGAGCTCTGGAAACACCATATATTTT	CASTLQGASSGNTIYF
TRBV28	TRBD1	TRBJ1-2	once	TGTGCCAGCAGAAGGACAGGGGCTGGTAACTATGGCTACACCTTC	CASRRTGAGNYGYTF
TRBV9	TRBD2	TRBJ2-3	NA	TGTGCCAGCAGCCTTCCTAGCGGCGGAAATACGCAGTATTTT	CASSLPSGGNTQYF
TRBV5-6	NA	TRBJ2-7	NA	TGTGCCAGCAGCTTGTACCCCTCTCTACGGGGGACCCGCGGGCAGTACTTC	CASSLYPSLRGTRGQYF
TRBV9	TRBD1	TRBJ1-5	NA	TGTGCCAGCAGCGTAGACAGGGGGGGGCCCCAGCATTTT	CASSVDRGGPQHF
TRBV2	TRBD2	TRBJ2-1	NA	TGTGCCATGAAGCGGGGGGGCTACAATGAGCAGTTCTTC	CAMKRGGYNEQFF
TRBV18	TRBD1	TRBJ2-2	NA	TGTGCCAGCCCATACGGGACAGGGACCGGGGAGCTGTTTTTT	CASPYGTGTGELFF
TRBV19	TRBD1	TRBJ1-6	NA	TGTGCCAGTAGTTTGGGACAGTATAATTCACCCCTCAACTTT	CASSLGQYNSPLNF
TRBV6-5	NA	TRBJ2-3	NA	TGTGCCAGCAGTTACTCGAGACAGCGCACAGATACGCAGTATTTT	CASSYSRQRTDTQYF
TRBV6-5	TRBD2	TRBJ2-7	once	TGTGCCAGCAGTTACGCACTAGCGGGGCTCTTCGAGCAGTACTTC	CASSYALAGLFEQYF
TRBV12-5	TRBD1	TRBJ2-5	NA	TGTGCTAGTGGCCAACCATCGACAGGGCAAGAGACCCAGTACTTC	CASGQPSTGQETQYF
TRBV30	NA	TRBJ1-1	NA	TGTGCCTGGAGAGAAAGGGGAGGCACTGAAGCTTTCTTT	CAWRERGGTEAFF
TRBV6-6	NA	TRBJ2-1	NA	TGTGCCAGCAGTTACGGGCAGTACAATGAGCAGTTCTTC	CASSYGQYNEQFF
TRBV11-3	TRBD1	TRBJ2-1	NA	TGTGCCAGCAGCTCTGGACAGGTCGCTAACAATGAGCAGTTCTTC	CASSSGQVANNEQFF
TRBV5-1	TRBD2	TRBJ2-3	NA	TGCGCCAGCAGCTTATCAGCGGGGGTGGCAGATACGCAGTATTTT	CASSLSAGVADTQYF
TRBV6-1	TRBD2	TRBJ2-3	NA	TGTGCCACTGGACTAGCGTGGGATACGCAGTATTTT	CATGLAWDTQYF
TRBV5-1	TRBD2	TRBJ2-1	NA	TGCGCCAGCAGCTTGGCTCTAGGGGCGGGAGAGGGCAATGAGCAGTTCTTC	CASSLALGAGEGNEQFF
TRBV21-1	NA	TRBJ2-5	NA	TGTGCCAGCAGCAAATGTACAGGGAAGTCAGAGACCCAGTACTTC	CASSKCTGKSETQYF
TRBV6-5	TRBD2	TRBJ2-1	NA	TGTGCCAGCAGGTCGCTAGCGGGGTACAATGAGCAGTTCTTC	CASRSLAGYNEQFF
TRBV10-2	NA	TRBJ2-7	NA	TGCGCCAGCAGTGTCGGGAGATTCGAGCAGTACTTC	CASSVGRFEQYF
TRBV30	NA	TRBJ2-7	NA	TGTGCCTGGAGTACCCCGTTCTACGCCCCCTCCTACGAGCAGTACTTC	CAWSTPFYAPSYEQYF
TRBV4-2	TRBD2	TRBJ2-6	once	TGTGCCAGCAGCCAAGAGGTAACTAGCGGGAGGGTTGGGGCCAACGTCCTGACTTTC	CASSQEVTSGRVGANVLTF
TRBV2	NA	TRBJ2-4	NA	TGTGCCAGCAGTTCAGTAGCGAGGTACATTCAGTACTTC	CASSSVARYIQYF